Below, one T cell receptor (beta chain) is given with its context. Libraries were prepared by immunoSEQ multiplex PCR; TCRdb keeps only in-frame clonotypes and omits some of them. The sample contains 700,000 to 750,000 clones, over 75% of which appear only once. The sample originates from a study of shared T cell receptors in the human thymus. This CDR3 contains 14 residues. Germline V gene data show CDR1 as SGHVS and CDR2 as FNYEAQ. The V end was cut by 2 bases, the J end by 7 bases, with 12 bases between. These records were also assigned to another study, of human thymus T cells. This second study says: Resections obtained during corrective heart surgery supplied the thymus tissue. Thymic and blood repertoires seemed to show skewed V and J gene use.

Sequencing was carried out using thymocytes. V is TRBV7-6 and J is TRBJ1-5; tentatively, D is TRBD1 (5 bases). The origin of this receptor is a girl less than two years old with a congenital heart defect. The CDR3 DNA follows: TGTGCCAGCAGCTTAAGTCAGGGTGGCCAGCCCCAGCATTTT. Its protein product is CASSLSQGGQPQHF.